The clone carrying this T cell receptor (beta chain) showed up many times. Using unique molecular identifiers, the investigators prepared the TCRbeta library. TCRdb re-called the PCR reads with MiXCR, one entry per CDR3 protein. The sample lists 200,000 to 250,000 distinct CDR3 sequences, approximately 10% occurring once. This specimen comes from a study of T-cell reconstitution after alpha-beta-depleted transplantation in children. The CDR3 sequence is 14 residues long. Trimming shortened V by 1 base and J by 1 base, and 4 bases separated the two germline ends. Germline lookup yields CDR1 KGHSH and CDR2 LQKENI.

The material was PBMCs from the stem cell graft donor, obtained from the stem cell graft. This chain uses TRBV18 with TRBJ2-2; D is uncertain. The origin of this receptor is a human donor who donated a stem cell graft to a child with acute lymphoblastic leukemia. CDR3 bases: TGTGCCAGCTCACCACAGGGGAACACCGGGGAGCTGTTTTTT. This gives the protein CASSPQGNTGELFF. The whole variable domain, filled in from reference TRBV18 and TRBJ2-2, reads NAGVMQNPRHLVRRRGQEARLRCSPMKGHSHVYWYRQLPEEGLKFMVYLQKENIIDESGMPKERFSAEFPKEGPSILRIQQVVRGDSAAYFCASSPQGNTGELFFGEGSRLTVL.